This TCR beta chain was recorded in a study of T cells after yellow fever vaccination. Study at large: In the case of low-cell-number fractions, SMART-Seq v4 Ultra Low Input was used for preparation. The study's findings and limits: Abundant clonotypes (contaminants from the bulk population) could be present in FACS-sorted repertoires. Peaking on day 5 versus 15, the secondary response was faster but weaker.

Turning to this clonotype: Its antigen is currently unknown.

A single record per CDR3 protein comes from TCRdb applying MiXCR to the 5' RACE reads. The repertoire holds about 170,000 distinct CDR3 sequences, with 11% as singletons. This CDR3 is built from 14 residues. The V gene end was trimmed by 3 bases and the J gene end by 4 bases; junction bases not matched to a gene: 8. Germline loops: CDR1 DFQATT, CDR2 SNEGSKA (reference sequence). The receptor comes from a man younger than 35 who received the YFV17D yellow fever vaccine. The chain links TRBV20-1 to TRBJ1-2, with 7 bases that match TRBD1. The sequencing used CD8+ T cells sorted from PBMCs, collected 15 days after the yellow fever booster vaccination. The CDR3 nucleotides are TGCAGTGCTAGCGGACAGGTCGGGGTCTATGGCTACACCTTC. Translating gives CSASGQVGVYGYTF.